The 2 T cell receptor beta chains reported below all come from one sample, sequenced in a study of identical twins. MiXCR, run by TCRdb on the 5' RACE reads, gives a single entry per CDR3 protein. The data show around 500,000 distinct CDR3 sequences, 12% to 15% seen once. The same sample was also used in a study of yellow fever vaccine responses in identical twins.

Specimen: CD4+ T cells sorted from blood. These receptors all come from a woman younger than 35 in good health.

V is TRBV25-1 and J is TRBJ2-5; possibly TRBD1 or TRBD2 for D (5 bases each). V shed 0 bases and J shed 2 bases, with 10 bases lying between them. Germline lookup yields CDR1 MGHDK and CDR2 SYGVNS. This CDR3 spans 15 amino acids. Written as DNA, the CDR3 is TGTGCCAGCAGTGAATATGGGGGACCGCAAGAGACCCAGTACTTC. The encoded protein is CASSEYGGPQETQYF.

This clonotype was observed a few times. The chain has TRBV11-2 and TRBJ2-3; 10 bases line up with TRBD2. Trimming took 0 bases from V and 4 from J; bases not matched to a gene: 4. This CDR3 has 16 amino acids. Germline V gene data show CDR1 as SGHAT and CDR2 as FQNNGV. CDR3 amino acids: CASSLDGLAGADTQYF. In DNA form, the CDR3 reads TGTGCCAGCAGCTTAGATGGGCTAGCGGGAGCAGATACGCAGTATTTT.